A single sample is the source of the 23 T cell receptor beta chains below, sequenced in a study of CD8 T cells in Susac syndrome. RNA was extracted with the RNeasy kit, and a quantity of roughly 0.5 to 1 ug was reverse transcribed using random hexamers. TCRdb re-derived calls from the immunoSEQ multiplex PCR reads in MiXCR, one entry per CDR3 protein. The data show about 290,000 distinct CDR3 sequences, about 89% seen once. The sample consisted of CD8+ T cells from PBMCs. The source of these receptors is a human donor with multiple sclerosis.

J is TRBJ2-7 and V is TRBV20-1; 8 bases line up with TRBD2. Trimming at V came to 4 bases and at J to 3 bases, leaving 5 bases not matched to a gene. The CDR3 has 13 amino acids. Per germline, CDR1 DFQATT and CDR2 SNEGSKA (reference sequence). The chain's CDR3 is CSAISGDYYEQYF. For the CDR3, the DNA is TGCAGTGCTATTAGCGGGGACTACTACGAGCAGTACTTC.

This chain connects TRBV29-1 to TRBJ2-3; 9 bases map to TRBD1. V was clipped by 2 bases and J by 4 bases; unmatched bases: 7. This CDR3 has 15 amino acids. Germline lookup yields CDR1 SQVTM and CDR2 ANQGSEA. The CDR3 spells CSVEQGDREADTQYF. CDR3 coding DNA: TGCAGCGTTGAACAGGGGGACAGGGAAGCAGATACGCAGTATTTT.

The CDR3 region is CSDGGGVFNEQFF. The CDR3 nucleotides read TGCAGCGATGGCGGGGGGGTCTTCAATGAGCAGTTCTTC. The rearrangement uses TRBV29-1 and TRBJ2-1, with 9 bases fitting TRBD2. The CDR3 is 13 residues long. From germline, CDR1 is SQVTM and CDR2 ANQGSEA. With 7 bases clipped from V and 6 bases from J, the junction kept 7 bases outside the gene matches.

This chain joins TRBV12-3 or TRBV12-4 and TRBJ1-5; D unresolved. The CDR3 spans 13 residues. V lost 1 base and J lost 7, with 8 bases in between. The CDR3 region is CASSLDLWQPQHF. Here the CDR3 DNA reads TGTGCCAGCAGTTTAGATTTATGGCAGCCCCAGCATTTT.

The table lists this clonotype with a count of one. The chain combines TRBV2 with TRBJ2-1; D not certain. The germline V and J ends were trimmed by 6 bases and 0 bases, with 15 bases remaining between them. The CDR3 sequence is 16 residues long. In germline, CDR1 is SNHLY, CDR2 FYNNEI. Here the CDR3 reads CASSADLASSYNEQFF. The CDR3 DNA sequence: TGTGCCAGCAGCGCTGACTTGGCCAGCTCCTACAATGAGCAGTTCTTC.

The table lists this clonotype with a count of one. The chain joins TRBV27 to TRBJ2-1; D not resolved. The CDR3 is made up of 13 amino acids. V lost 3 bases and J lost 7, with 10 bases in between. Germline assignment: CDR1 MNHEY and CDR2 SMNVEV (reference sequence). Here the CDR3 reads CASSFGPGNEQFF. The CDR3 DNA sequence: TGTGCCAGCAGTTTCGGGCCAGGAAATGAGCAGTTCTTC.

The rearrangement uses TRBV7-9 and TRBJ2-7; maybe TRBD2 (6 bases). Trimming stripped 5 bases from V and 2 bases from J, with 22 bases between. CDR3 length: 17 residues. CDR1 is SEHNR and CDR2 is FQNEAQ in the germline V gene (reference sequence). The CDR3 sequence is CASSPREFGRGAYEQYF. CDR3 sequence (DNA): TGTGCCAGCAGCCCCCGGGAGTTTGGTAGGGGTGCCTACGAGCAGTACTTC. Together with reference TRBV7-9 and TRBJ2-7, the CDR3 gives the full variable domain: DTGVSQNPRHKITKRGQNVTFRCDPISEHNRLYWYRQTLGQGPEFLTYFQNEAQLEKSRLLSDRFSAERPKGSFSTLEIQRTEQGDSAMYLCASSPREFGRGAYEQYFGPGTRLTVT.

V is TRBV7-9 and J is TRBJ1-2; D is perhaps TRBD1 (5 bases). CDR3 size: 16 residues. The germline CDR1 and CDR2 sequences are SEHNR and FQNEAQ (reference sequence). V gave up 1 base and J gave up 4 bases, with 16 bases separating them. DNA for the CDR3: TGTGCCAGCAGCTTAGATGTAGGGGAACACCCCTATGGCTACACCTTC. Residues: CASSLDVGEHPYGYTF.

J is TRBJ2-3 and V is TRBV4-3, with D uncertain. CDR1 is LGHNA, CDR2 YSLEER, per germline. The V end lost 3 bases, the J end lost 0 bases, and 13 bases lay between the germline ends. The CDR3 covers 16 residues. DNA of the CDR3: TGCGCCAGCAGCCACATGACATACAGTAGCACAGATACGCAGTATTTT. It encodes CASSHMTYSSTDTQYF.

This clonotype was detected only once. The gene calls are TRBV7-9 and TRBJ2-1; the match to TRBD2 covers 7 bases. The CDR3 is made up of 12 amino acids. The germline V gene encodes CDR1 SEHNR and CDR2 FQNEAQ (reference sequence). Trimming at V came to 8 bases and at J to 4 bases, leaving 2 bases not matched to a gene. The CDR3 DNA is TGTGCCAGCGGGAGGGAATACAATGAGCAGTTCTTC. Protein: CASGREYNEQFF. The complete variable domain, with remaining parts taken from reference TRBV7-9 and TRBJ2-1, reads DTGVSQNPRHKITKRGQNVTFRCDPISEHNRLYWYRQTLGQGPEFLTYFQNEAQLEKSRLLSDRFSAERPKGSFSTLEIQRTEQGDSAMYLCASGREYNEQFFGPGTRLTVL.

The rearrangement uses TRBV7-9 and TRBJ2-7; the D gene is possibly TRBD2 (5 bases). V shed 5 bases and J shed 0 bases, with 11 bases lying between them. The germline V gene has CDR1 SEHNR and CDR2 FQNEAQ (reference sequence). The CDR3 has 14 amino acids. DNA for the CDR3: TGTGCCAGCAGCCAAGCGGTAAGCTCCTACGAGCAGTACTTC. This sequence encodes CASSQAVSSYEQYF.

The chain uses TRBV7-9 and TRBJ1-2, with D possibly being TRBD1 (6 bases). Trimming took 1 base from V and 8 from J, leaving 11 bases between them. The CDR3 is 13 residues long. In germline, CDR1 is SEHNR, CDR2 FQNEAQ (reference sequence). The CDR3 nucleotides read TGTGCCAGCAGCTTAGGGGCAGGGGCCGGCTACACCTTC. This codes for CASSLGAGAGYTF.

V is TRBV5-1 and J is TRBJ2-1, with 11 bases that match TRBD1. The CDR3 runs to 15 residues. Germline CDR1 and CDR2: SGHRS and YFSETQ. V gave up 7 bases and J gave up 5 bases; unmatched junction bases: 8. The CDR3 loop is CASGGPGQGDNEQFF. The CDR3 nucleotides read TGCGCCAGCGGGGGCCCGGGACAGGGGGACAATGAGCAGTTCTTC.

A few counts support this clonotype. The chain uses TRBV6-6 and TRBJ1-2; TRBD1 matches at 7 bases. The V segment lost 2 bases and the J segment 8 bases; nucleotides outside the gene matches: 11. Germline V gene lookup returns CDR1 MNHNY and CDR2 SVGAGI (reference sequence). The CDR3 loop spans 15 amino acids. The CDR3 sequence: CASSYRGDRVDGYTF. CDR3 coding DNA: TGTGCCAGCAGTTACCGGGGCGACAGGGTAGACGGCTACACCTTC.

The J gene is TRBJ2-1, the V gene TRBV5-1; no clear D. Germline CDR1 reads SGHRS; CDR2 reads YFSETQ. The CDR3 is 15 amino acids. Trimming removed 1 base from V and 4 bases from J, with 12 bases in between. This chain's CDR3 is CASSLKGNSYNEQFF. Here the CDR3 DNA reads TGCGCCAGCAGCTTGAAGGGAAATTCATACAATGAGCAGTTCTTC.

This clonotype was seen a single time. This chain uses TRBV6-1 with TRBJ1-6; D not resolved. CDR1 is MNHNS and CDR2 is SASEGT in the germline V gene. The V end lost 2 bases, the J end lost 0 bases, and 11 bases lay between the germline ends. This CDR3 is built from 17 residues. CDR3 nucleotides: TGTGCCAGCAGTGAACTCGGGGTGAGCTCCTATAATTCACCCCTCCACTTT. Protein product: CASSELGVSSYNSPLHF.

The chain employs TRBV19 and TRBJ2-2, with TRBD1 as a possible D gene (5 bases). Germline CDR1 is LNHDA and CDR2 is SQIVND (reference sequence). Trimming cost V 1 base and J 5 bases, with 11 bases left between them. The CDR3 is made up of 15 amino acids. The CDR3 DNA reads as TGTGCCAGTAGTATAGGGACACATACGACCGGGGAGCTGTTTTTT. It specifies CASSIGTHTTGELFF.

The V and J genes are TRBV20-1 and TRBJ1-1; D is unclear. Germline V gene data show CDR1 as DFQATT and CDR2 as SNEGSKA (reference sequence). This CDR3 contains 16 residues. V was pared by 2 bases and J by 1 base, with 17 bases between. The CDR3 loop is CSARSWRLRGNTEAFF. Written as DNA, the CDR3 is TGCAGTGCTAGAAGCTGGCGGTTGCGGGGGAACACTGAAGCTTTCTTT.

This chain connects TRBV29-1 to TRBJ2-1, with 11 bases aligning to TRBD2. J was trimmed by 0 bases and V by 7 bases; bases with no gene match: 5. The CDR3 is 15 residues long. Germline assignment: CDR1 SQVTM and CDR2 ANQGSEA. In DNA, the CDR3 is TGCAGCGGTACTAGCGGGGGAATCTCCTACAATGAGCAGTTCTTC. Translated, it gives CSGTSGGISYNEQFF.

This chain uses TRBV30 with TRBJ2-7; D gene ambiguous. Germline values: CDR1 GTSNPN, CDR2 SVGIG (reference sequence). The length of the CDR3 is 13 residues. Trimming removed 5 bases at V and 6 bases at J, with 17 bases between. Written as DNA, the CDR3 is TGTGCCTGGGAGGTGAACTCAAGGAGCGAGCAGTACTTC. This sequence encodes CAWEVNSRSEQYF.

The CDR3: CATAFAAIQETQYF. DNA of the CDR3: TGTGCCACCGCCTTCGCGGCCATCCAAGAGACCCAGTACTTC. The V and J genes are TRBV28 and TRBJ2-5, with unresolved D. This CDR3 has 14 amino acids. Germline V gene sequence: CDR1 MDHEN, CDR2 SYDVKM. Trimming stripped 10 bases from V and 1 base from J, with 16 bases between. The full variable domain, its missing parts supplied by reference TRBV28 and TRBJ2-5, is DVKVTQSSRYLVKRTGEKVFLECVQDMDHENMFWYRQDPGLGLRLIYFSYDVKMKEKGDIPEGYSVSREKKERFSLILESASTNQTSMYLCATAFAAIQETQYFGPGTRLLVL.

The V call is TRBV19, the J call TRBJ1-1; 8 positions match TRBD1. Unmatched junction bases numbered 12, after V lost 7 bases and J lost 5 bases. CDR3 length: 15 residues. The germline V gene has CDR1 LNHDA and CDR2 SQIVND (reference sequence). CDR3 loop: CASTFPQGADTEAFF. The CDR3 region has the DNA TGTGCCAGTACCTTCCCCCAGGGGGCAGATACTGAAGCTTTCTTT.

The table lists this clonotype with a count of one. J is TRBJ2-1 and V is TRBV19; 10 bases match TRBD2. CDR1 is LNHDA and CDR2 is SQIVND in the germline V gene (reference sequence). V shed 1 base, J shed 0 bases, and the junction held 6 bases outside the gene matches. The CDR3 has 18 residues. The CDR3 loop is CASSIVPSGGFSYNEQFF. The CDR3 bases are TGTGCCAGTAGTATAGTTCCTAGCGGGGGATTCTCCTACAATGAGCAGTTCTTC. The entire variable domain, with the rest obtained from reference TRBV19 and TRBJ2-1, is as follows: DGGITQSPKYLFRKEGQNVTLSCEQNLNHDAMYWYRQDPGQGLRLIYYSQIVNDFQKGDIAEGYSVSREKKESFPLTVTSAQKNPTAFYLCASSIVPSGGFSYNEQFFGPGTRLTVL.